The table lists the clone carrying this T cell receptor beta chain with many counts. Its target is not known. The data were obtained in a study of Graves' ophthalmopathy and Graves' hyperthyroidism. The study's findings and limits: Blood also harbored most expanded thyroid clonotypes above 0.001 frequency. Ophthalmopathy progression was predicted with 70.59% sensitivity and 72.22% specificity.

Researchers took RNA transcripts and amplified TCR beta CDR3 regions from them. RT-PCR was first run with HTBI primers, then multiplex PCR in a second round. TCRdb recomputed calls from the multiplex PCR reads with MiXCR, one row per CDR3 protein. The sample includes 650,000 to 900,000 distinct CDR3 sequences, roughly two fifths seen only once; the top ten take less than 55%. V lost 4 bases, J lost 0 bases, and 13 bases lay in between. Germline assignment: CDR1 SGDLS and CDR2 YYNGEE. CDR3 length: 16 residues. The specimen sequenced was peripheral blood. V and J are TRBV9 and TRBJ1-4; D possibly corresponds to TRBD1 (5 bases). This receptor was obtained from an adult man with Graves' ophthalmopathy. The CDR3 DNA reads TGTGCCAGCAGCCAGGATCCAGGGTCAACTAATGAAAAACTGTTTTTT. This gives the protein CASSQDPGSTNEKLFF.